Described below is a single TCR beta chain sequence and its context. This entry belongs to a study of shared clonotypes between healthy human individuals. Background on the study: Ranging from 18 to 49 in age, donors were two women and a few men.

Assay: immunoSEQ multiplex PCR; the TCRdb copy retains only in-frame clones and omits some. The sample carries some 1.5 million clones, 98% recorded once. CDR3 length equals 15 residues. The germline V gene has CDR1 SGHDN and CDR2 FVKESK. Trimming stripped 4 bases from V and 4 bases from J, with 16 bases between. The V and J genes are TRBV14 and TRBJ2-5; D unresolved. The material sequenced was naive CD4+ T cells sorted from blood. The subset is: CD45RA+ positively selected. The sequence was obtained from a man younger than 40 in good health. The CDR3 is CASSPTWAQRETQYF. The DNA of the CDR3 is TGTGCCAGCAGCCCCACATGGGCTCAGCGAGAGACCCAGTACTTC.